The T cell receptor (beta chain) under discussion was sequenced for a study of blood T cell repertoires in COVID-19. Turning to the study itself: There were acute and convalescent COVID-19 samples, and they came from the United States, Italy and Spain. T cells, B-cell-depleted T cells, or PBMCs provided the cDNA or gDNA that served as material.

Some clones are missing from TCRdb's copy, which holds only in-frame ones; the method was immunoSEQ multiplex PCR. The sample carries roughly 260,000 clones, 80% to 90% recorded once. This CDR3 is built from 16 residues. The V gene's germline CDR1 is SGHVS and CDR2 FQNEAQ. The V end lost 4 bases, the J end lost 0 bases, and 13 bases lay between the germline ends. This chain joins TRBV7-8 and TRBJ1-5; D is perhaps TRBD1 (6 bases). The source material was peripheral blood. The TCR sequence derives from a middle-aged woman with acute or convalescent COVID-19. CDR3 protein: CASSSGQQYSNQPQHF. The CDR3 DNA reads as TGTGCCAGCAGCTCTGGACAGCAGTATAGCAATCAGCCCCAGCATTTT.